These 27 T cell receptor beta chains were sequenced from one sample in a study of T cells in Graves' hyperthyroidism and ophthalmopathy. Researchers took RNA transcripts and amplified the TCR beta CDR3 regions from them. Carried out on the TCR CDR3, a first-round RT-PCR used the HTBI primer set. TCRdb processed the multiplex PCR reads anew with MiXCR; each CDR3 protein has one entry. The data show about 840,000 distinct CDR3 sequences, with 35% to 45% seen just once and roughly 8.3% held by the top ten. The sequenced material came from blood. These receptors were taken from a man aged 18-30 years with Graves' hyperthyroidism.

This clonotype was seen at least ten times. The chain recombines TRBV20-1 with TRBJ1-6; D is perhaps TRBD1 (6 bases). The CDR3 loop spans 13 amino acids. Trimming left V 2 bases short and J 10 bases short, with 12 bases between. CDR1 and CDR2 (germline): DFQATT, SNEGSKA (reference sequence). The CDR3 DNA is TGCAGTGCTAGAAACAGGGAGTGGTCACCCCTCCACTTT. It yields the protein CSARNREWSPLHF.

Turning to this clonotype: A clone one base away is much larger, so this may be a read error. The chain recombines TRBV5-1 with TRBJ1-1; D may be TRBD1 (5 bases). This CDR3 is 15 amino acids long. From germline, CDR1 is SGHRS and CDR2 YFSETQ. Written as DNA, the CDR3 is TGCGCCAGCAGCGTGGGACCGACAGCGAACACTGAAGCTTCCTTT. Translating it yields CASSVGPTANTEASF.

The V gene is TRBV12-3 or TRBV12-4, the J gene TRBJ2-2; tentative D call: TRBD2 (6 bases). The CDR3 consists of 14 residues. Trimming removed 1 base from V and 7 bases from J, with 10 bases in between. Written as DNA, the CDR3 is TGTGCCAGCAGTTTAGGGCAGCGGGTCGGGGAGCTGTTTTTT. It translates to CASSLGQRVGELFF.

V and J are TRBV7-9 and TRBJ1-6, with TRBD1 matching over 8 bases. With V trimmed by 4 bases and J by 0 bases, 5 bases remained unmatched. The CDR3 runs 17 residues. Germline V gives CDR1 SEHNR, CDR2 FQNEAQ (reference sequence). In DNA form, the CDR3 reads TGTGCCAGCAGCTCGGACAGGGCTAACTCCTATAATTCACCCCTCCACTTT. This sequence encodes CASSSDRANSYNSPLHF.

The CDR3 nucleotides are TGCGCCAGCGGCCCCGGGACTAGCGGGGGGCGCGAGCAGTACTTC. Its translation: CASGPGTSGGREQYF. The V call is TRBV5-1, the J call TRBJ2-7; 15 bases agree with TRBD2. This CDR3 spans 15 amino acids. V trimming: 7 bases; J trimming: 6 bases; junction bases outside the gene matches: 8. Germline V lookup: CDR1 SGHRS, CDR2 YFSETQ.

The DNA of the CDR3 is TGCAGTCGTAGGACAGGAAATGGCTACACCTTC. Encoded protein: CSRRTGNGYTF. The rearrangement joins TRBV29-1 to TRBJ1-2; 7 nucleotides agree with TRBD1. Looked up from germline, CDR1 is SQVTM and CDR2 is ANQGSEA. The CDR3 totals 11 residues.

The chain recombines TRBV2 with TRBJ2-7; D possibly matches TRBD1 or TRBD2 (5 bases each). The length of the CDR3 is 15 residues. Trimming cost V 4 bases and J 3 bases, with 16 bases left between them. Germline V gives CDR1 SNHLY, CDR2 FYNNEI. CDR3 region: CASSVFGTANYEQYF. The DNA of the CDR3 is TGTGCCAGCAGTGTTTTCGGGACGGCAAACTACGAGCAGTACTTC.

Only a few counts were recorded for this clonotype. DNA of the CDR3: TGTGCCAGCAGCCTCCAGGCTAGCGGGGCGGAGACCCAGTACTTC. Translated, it gives CASSLQASGAETQYF. V is TRBV7-9 and J is TRBJ2-5; 9 bases map to TRBD2. The CDR3 sequence is 15 residues long. V dropped 5 bases and J dropped 5; count of bases not matched to a gene: 9. CDR1 SEHNR and CDR2 FQNEAQ come from the germline V gene (reference sequence).

For this clonotype: A much larger clone sits a single nucleotide away, making a read error possible. This CDR3 is CSAPGTEDSGNTIYF. For the CDR3, the DNA is TGCAGCGCCCCCGGGACAGAGGACTCTGGAAACACCATATATTTT. This chain connects TRBV29-1 to TRBJ1-3, with TRBD1 matching 7 bases. The CDR3 is 15 amino acids. The V gene end was trimmed by 7 bases and the J gene end by 0 bases; junction bases not matched to a gene: 9. Germline lookup yields CDR1 SQVTM and CDR2 ANQGSEA.

The gene calls are TRBV9 and TRBJ1-1, with a tentative D call TRBD1 (5 bases). Deletions cut 5 bases from V and 4 bases from J, with 15 bases between. This CDR3 is built from 14 residues. CDR1 and CDR2 from the germline V gene are SGDLS and YYNGEE. CDR3 sequence: CASSNSGSSTEAFF. The CDR3 coding sequence is TGTGCCAGCAGTAACTCAGGGTCGTCCACTGAAGCTTTCTTT.

This clonotype appeared many times. The chain uses TRBV20-1 and TRBJ2-7; 8 nucleotides align to TRBD1. Germline CDR1 reads DFQATT; CDR2 reads SNEGSKA (reference sequence). The CDR3 has 13 residues. The J segment lost 5 bases and the V segment lost 5 bases, leaving 8 bases of the junction unmatched. The CDR3 protein is CSAGKTGDDEQYF. Written as DNA, the CDR3 is TGCAGTGCTGGAAAGACAGGGGACGACGAGCAGTACTTC.

The chain combines TRBV2 with TRBJ1-5; TRBD1 matches 8 bases. The CDR3 is made up of 15 amino acids. Germline V gives CDR1 SNHLY, CDR2 FYNNEI. Germline trimming cut 4 bases from V and 2 bases from J; bases unmatched to any gene: 4. CDR3 nucleotide sequence: TGTGCCAGCAGTGGACAGGGGATTGGCAATCAGCCCCAGCATTTT. This sequence encodes CASSGQGIGNQPQHF.

This clonotype was recorded once. V usage is TRBV4-1 and J usage is TRBJ1-4, with 8 bases that match TRBD1. Germline V lookup: CDR1 MGHRA, CDR2 YSYEKL. CDR3 length: 15 residues. Trimming removed 0 bases from V and 10 bases from J; junction bases left unmatched: 7. CDR3 coding DNA: TGCGCCAGCAGCCAAGATACCAGGGGGCGCAGAAAACTGTTTTTT. This encodes CASSQDTRGRRKLFF.

The V gene is TRBV12-3 or TRBV12-4, the J gene TRBJ1-5, with D possibly TRBD1 on 5 matching bases. Trimming cost V 4 bases and J 4 bases, with 14 bases left between them. The CDR3 extends over 15 amino acids. CDR3 loop: CASSSQVGGNQPQHF. CDR3 nucleotides: TGTGCCAGCAGTTCACAGGTCGGGGGAAATCAGCCCCAGCATTTT.

This clonotype was counted only a few times. This sequence joins TRBV7-9 and TRBJ2-5; 8 bases agree with TRBD1. V lost 5 bases, J lost 5 bases, and 16 bases stayed unmatched. CDR3 length: 17 residues. CDR1 SEHNR and CDR2 FQNEAQ come from the germline V gene (reference sequence). Here the CDR3 reads CASSVRQGARNDETQYF. The CDR3 bases are TGTGCCAGCAGCGTTCGCCAGGGGGCGCGGAATGACGAGACCCAGTACTTC.

Many counts were recorded for this clonotype. The chain is built from TRBV6-5 and TRBJ1-2; D remains ambiguous. CDR1 is MNHEY, CDR2 SVGAGI, per germline. Trimming shortened V by 2 bases and J by 4 bases, and 11 bases separated the two germline ends. The CDR3 totals 14 residues. CDR3: CASSYGQGLYGYTF. In DNA, the CDR3 is TGTGCCAGCAGTTACGGGCAAGGACTCTATGGCTACACCTTC.

In its sample, this clonotype was seen a few times. This chain uses TRBV20-1 with TRBJ1-4; D might be TRBD1 (5 bases). The CDR3 spans 13 residues. V was clipped by 3 bases and J by 5 bases, with 10 bases between them. The germline V gene encodes CDR1 DFQATT and CDR2 SNEGSKA (reference sequence). This CDR3 reads CSARGGRNEKLFF. CDR3 nucleotides: TGCAGTGCTAGGGGGGGACGCAATGAAAAACTGTTTTTT.

The chain recombines TRBV9 with TRBJ1-2; D possibly corresponds to TRBD1 (6 bases). V lost 0 bases and J 4 bases, leaving 13 bases between the germline ends. Looked up from germline, CDR1 is SGDLS and CDR2 is YYNGEE. The CDR3 has 15 residues. The CDR3 DNA reads TGTGCCAGCAGCGTAGGACAGGACGCCGTCTATGGCTACACCTTC. This translates into CASSVGQDAVYGYTF. The full variable domain, its missing parts supplied by reference TRBV9 and TRBJ1-2, is DSGVTQTPKHLITATGQRVTLRCSPRSGDLSVYWYQQSLDQGLQFLIQYYNGEERAKGNILERFSAQQFPDLHSELNLSSLELGDSALYFCASSVGQDAVYGYTFGSGTRLTVV.

This clonotype was counted ten times or more. The chain joins TRBV7-8 to TRBJ1-4; D might be TRBD1 (6 bases). CDR3 length equals 15 residues. CDR1 and CDR2 from the germline V gene are SGHVS and FQNEAQ. Trimming stripped 4 bases from V and 7 bases from J, with 16 bases between. The DNA of the CDR3 is TGTGCCAGCAGCTCTAACAGGGCAGGTGGTGAAAAACTGTTTTTT. It yields the protein CASSSNRAGGEKLFF.

The sample holds many counts of this clonotype. The chain recombines TRBV19 with TRBJ1-1; D perhaps matches TRBD1 (6 bases). V lost 4 bases and J 4 bases, leaving 10 bases between the germline ends. The CDR3 sequence is 13 residues long. CDR1 LNHDA and CDR2 SQIVND come from the germline V gene (reference sequence). CDR3 sequence (DNA): TGTGCCAGTAGTACTACAGGGCGCACTGAAGCTTTCTTT. Encoded protein: CASSTTGRTEAFF.

This clonotype was seen ten or more times. The chain employs TRBV9 and TRBJ1-2; tentatively, D is TRBD1 (6 bases). The CDR3 is 15 amino acids. V lost 4 bases to trimming and J lost 8 bases, with 21 bases between them. Germline CDR1 is SGDLS and CDR2 is YYNGEE. DNA of the CDR3: TGTGCCAGCAGCCAAGGGAGGGACACCGCGATGGGCTACACCTTC. It specifies CASSQGRDTAMGYTF.

This clonotype was seen only once. The J gene is TRBJ2-7, the V gene TRBV29-1; 8 bases line up with TRBD1. The CDR3 runs 11 residues. V was clipped by 6 bases and J by 7 bases; unmatched bases: 5. The germline V gene has CDR1 SQVTM and CDR2 ANQGSEA. The CDR3 DNA reads as TGCAGCGTGCAGGGGGCCGCTGAGCAGTACTTC. The encoded protein is CSVQGAAEQYF.

The chain combines TRBV6-5 with TRBJ1-3; D gene ambiguous. Trimming shortened V by 6 bases and J by 5 bases, and 8 bases separated the two germline ends. The CDR3 length is 12 residues. Germline lookup yields CDR1 MNHEY and CDR2 SVGAGI. The CDR3 sequence: CASSNRRNTIYF. The CDR3 DNA sequence: TGTGCCAGCAGCAACCGCCGAAACACCATATATTTT.

This clonotype showed up just a few times. The J gene is TRBJ1-1, the V gene TRBV7-8; D call uncertain. The CDR3 runs to 15 residues. The V gene lost 0 bases and the J gene lost 4 bases, with 12 bases spanning the gap. Germline V gene sequence: CDR1 SGHVS, CDR2 FQNEAQ. The CDR3 DNA reads as TGTGCCAGCAGCTTAGCGGGCCCCTTGGTCACTGAAGCTTTCTTT. This gives the protein CASSLAGPLVTEAFF.

A note on this clonotype: The junction departs from germline at one end; a sequencing error may be responsible. The gene calls are TRBV5-8 and TRBJ2-6; weak D call: TRBD1 (6 bases). This CDR3 has 14 residues. In germline, CDR1 is SGHTS, CDR2 YDEGEE. CDR3 protein: CASSHRDGANVLTF. Written as DNA, the CDR3 is TGCGCCAGCAGCCACAGGGATGGGGCCAACGTCCTGACTTTC.

There are many counts of this clonotype. V gene TRBV15 combines with J gene TRBJ1-3; D is ambiguous. V lost 4 bases to trimming and J lost 0 bases, with 13 bases between them. Germline CDR1 is LNHNV and CDR2 is YYDKDF (reference sequence). The CDR3 spans 16 residues. In nucleotides, the CDR3 is TGTGCCACCAGCATCTCGAAGGGCAACTCTGGAAACACCATATATTTT. Residues: CATSISKGNSGNTIYF.

In its sample, this clonotype was seen many times. The chain combines TRBV7-9 with TRBJ1-1; D remains ambiguous. CDR3 size: 13 residues. V lost 5 bases, J lost 4 bases, and 11 bases lay in between. Germline loops: CDR1 SEHNR, CDR2 FQNEAQ (reference sequence). The CDR3 DNA is TGTGCCAGCAGCCTGGGGAGCATCACTGAAGCTTTCTTT. As protein: CASSLGSITEAFF. The variable domain in full, completed from reference TRBV7-9 and TRBJ1-1, reads DTGVSQNPRHKITKRGQNVTFRCDPISEHNRLYWYRQTLGQGPEFLTYFQNEAQLEKSRLLSDRFSAERPKGSFSTLEIQRTEQGDSAMYLCASSLGSITEAFFGQGTRLTVV.